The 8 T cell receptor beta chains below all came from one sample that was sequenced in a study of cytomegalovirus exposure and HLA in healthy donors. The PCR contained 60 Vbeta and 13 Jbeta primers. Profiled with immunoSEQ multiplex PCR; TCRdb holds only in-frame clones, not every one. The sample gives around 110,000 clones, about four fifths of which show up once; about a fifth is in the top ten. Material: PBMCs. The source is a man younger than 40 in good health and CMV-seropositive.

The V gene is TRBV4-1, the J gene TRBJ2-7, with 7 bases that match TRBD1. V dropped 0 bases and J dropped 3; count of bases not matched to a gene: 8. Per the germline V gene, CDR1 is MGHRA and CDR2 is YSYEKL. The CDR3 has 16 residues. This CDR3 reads CASSQDTYRGRYEQYF. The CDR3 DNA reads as TGCGCCAGCAGCCAAGATACCTACAGGGGTCGCTACGAGCAGTACTTC.

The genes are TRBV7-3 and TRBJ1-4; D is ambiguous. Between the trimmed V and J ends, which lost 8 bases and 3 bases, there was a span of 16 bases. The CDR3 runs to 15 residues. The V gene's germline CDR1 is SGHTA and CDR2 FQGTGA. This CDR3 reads CASSPGGSSNEKLFF. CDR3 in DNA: TGTGCCAGCTCGCCGGGCGGGAGTTCTAATGAAAAACTGTTTTTT.

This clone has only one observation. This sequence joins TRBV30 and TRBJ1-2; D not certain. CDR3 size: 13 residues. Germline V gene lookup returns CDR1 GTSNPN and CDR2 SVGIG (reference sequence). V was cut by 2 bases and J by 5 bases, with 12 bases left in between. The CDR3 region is CAWSRDLVYGYTF. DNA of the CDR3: TGTGCCTGGAGTCGTGATCTAGTTTATGGCTACACCTTC.

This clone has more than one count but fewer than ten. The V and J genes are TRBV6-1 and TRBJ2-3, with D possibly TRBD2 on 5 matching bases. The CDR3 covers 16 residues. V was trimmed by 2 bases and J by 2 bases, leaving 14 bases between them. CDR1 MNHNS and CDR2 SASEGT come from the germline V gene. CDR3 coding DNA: TGTGCCAGCAGTGAACTAGTAGCGCAGCCCACAGATACGCAGTATTTT. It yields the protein CASSELVAQPTDTQYF.

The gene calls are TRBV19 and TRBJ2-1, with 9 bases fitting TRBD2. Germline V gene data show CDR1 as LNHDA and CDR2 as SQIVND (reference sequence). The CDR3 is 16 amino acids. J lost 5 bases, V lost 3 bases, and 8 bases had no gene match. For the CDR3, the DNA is TGTGCCAGTAGTATGGATGGCGGGAGGGCAGACAATGAGCAGTTCTTC. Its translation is CASSMDGGRADNEQFF.

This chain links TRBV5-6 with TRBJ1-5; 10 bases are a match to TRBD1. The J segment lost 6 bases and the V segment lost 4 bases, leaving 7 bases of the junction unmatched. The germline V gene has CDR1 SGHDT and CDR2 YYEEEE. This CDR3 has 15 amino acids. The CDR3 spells CASSGGTGVVQPQHF. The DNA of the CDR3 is TGTGCCAGCAGCGGCGGGACAGGGGTGGTTCAGCCCCAGCATTTT.

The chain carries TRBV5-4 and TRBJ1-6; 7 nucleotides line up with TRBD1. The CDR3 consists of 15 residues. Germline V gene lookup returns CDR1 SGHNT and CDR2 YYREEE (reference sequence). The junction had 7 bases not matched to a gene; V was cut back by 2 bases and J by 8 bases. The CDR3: CASSLQDRVDSPLHF. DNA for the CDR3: TGTGCCAGCAGCTTACAAGACAGGGTAGATTCACCCCTCCACTTT. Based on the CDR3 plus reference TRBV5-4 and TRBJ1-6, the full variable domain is ETGVTQSPTHLIKTRGQQVTLRCSSQSGHNTVSWYQQALGQGPQFIFQYYREEENGRGNFPPRFSGLQFPNYSSELNVNALELDDSALYLCASSLQDRVDSPLHFGNGTRLTVT.

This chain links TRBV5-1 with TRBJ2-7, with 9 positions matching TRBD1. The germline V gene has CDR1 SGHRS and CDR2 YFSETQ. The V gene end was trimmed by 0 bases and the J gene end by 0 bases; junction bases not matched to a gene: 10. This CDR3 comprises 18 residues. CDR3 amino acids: CASSLVGSGTGNSYEQYF. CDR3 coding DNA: TGCGCCAGCAGCTTGGTGGGATCCGGGACAGGGAACTCCTACGAGCAGTACTTC.